This passage covers 24 T cell receptor beta chains from one sample sequenced in a study of T cells in Graves' hyperthyroidism and ophthalmopathy. RNA transcripts yielded amplified TCR beta CDR3 regions. The HTBI primer set was used in a first-round RT-PCR of the TCR CDR3. Using its own MiXCR run on the multiplex PCR reads, TCRdb lists one record per CDR3 protein. Among 400,000 to 600,000 distinct CDR3 sequences listed, about 16% were seen once. The sequenced sample was blood. These receptors originate from a woman between 25 and 40 years old with Graves' ophthalmopathy.

This clonotype was counted ten times or more. This sequence joins TRBV5-1 and TRBJ2-1; D unresolved. CDR1 SGHRS and CDR2 YFSETQ come from the germline V gene. The CDR3 extends over 13 amino acids. Trimming removed 3 bases at V and 4 bases at J, with 8 bases between. CDR3 residues: CASSSTDYNEQFF. In nucleotides, the CDR3 is TGCGCCAGCAGCTCCACTGATTACAATGAGCAGTTCTTC.

This clonotype was recorded at least ten times. The J gene is TRBJ2-1, the V gene TRBV5-1; 10 nucleotides match TRBD2. V lost 4 bases, J lost 2 bases, and 6 bases stayed unmatched. The CDR3 extends over 16 amino acids. CDR1 is SGHRS, CDR2 YFSETQ, per germline. In nucleotides, the CDR3 is TGCGCCAGCAGCCCGACACTAGCGGGACCCTACAATGAGCAGTTCTTC. Translated, it gives CASSPTLAGPYNEQFF.

This clonotype was seen repeatedly, ten times or more. The CDR3 coding sequence is TGCAGTGCCAGACGCTCACAAGAGACCCAGTACTTC. Translating gives CSARRSQETQYF. The chain uses TRBV20-1 and TRBJ2-5; D call uncertain. The CDR3 totals 12 residues. Trimming removed 6 bases at V and 2 bases at J, with 10 bases between. CDR1 DFQATT and CDR2 SNEGSKA come from the germline V gene (reference sequence).

This clonotype was counted only a few times. The chain combines TRBV12-3 or TRBV12-4 with TRBJ2-2, with no clear D. V was clipped by 6 bases and J by 8 bases, with 7 bases between them. This CDR3 region has 11 residues. This CDR3 reads CASRYVGELFF. The CDR3 coding sequence is TGTGCCAGCAGATACGTAGGGGAGCTGTTTTTT.

The table lists this clonotype with many counts. CDR3 in DNA: TGTGCCTGGAGTGCGAGAAACGAGCAGTACTTC. As protein: CAWSARNEQYF. V and J are TRBV30 and TRBJ2-7, with D uncertain. From germline, CDR1 is GTSNPN and CDR2 SVGIG (reference sequence). With 1 base removed from V and 5 bases from J, the gap between germline ends came to 6 bases. The CDR3 spans 11 residues.

In this sample, this clonotype turned up many times. This sequence joins TRBV5-1 and TRBJ2-1; D ambiguous. With 2 bases removed from V and 0 bases from J, the gap between germline ends came to 9 bases. Germline V gene lookup returns CDR1 SGHRS and CDR2 YFSETQ. The CDR3 has 15 amino acids. In DNA form, the CDR3 reads TGCGCCAGCAGCTTATATCCTAGCTCCTACAATGAGCAGTTCTTC. It translates to CASSLYPSSYNEQFF.

This chain connects TRBV18 to TRBJ2-7, with D tentatively TRBD1 (5 bases). The CDR3 extends over 15 amino acids. V dropped 3 bases and J dropped 5 bases, with 17 bases sitting between them. Germline assignment: CDR1 KGHSH and CDR2 LQKENI. CDR3: CASSPNAGYSDEQYF. The CDR3 DNA follows: TGTGCCAGCTCACCTAATGCAGGGTATTCCGACGAGCAGTACTTC. Using reference TRBV18 and TRBJ2-7 for the parts outside the CDR3, the full variable domain is NAGVMQNPRHLVRRRGQEARLRCSPMKGHSHVYWYRQLPEEGLKFMVYLQKENIIDESGMPKERFSAEFPKEGPSILRIQQVVRGDSAAYFCASSPNAGYSDEQYFGPGTRLTVT.

In its sample, this clonotype was seen a few times. The chain links TRBV28 to TRBJ2-7; D is unclear. Per germline, CDR1 MDHEN and CDR2 SYDVKM. The CDR3 has 15 amino acids. Between the trimmed V and J ends, which lost 5 bases and 1 base, there was a span of 15 bases. The CDR3 DNA sequence: TGTGCCAGCAGTAGGGTGACACCCGCTTCCTACGAGCAGTACTTC. Amino acid sequence: CASSRVTPASYEQYF.

This chain connects TRBV28 to TRBJ1-4, with D possibly being TRBD1 (6 bases). V shed 5 bases and J shed 6 bases, with 13 bases lying between them. The CDR3 contains 14 residues. Germline V lookup: CDR1 MDHEN, CDR2 SYDVKM. CDR3 nucleotide sequence: TGTGCCAGCAGTCAACAGGGAGGGGATGAAAAACTGTTTTTT. Amino acid sequence: CASSQQGGDEKLFF. Complete variable domain (other parts from reference TRBV28 and TRBJ1-4): DVKVTQSSRYLVKRTGEKVFLECVQDMDHENMFWYRQDPGLGLRLIYFSYDVKMKEKGDIPEGYSVSREKKERFSLILESASTNQTSMYLCASSQQGGDEKLFFGSGTQLSVL.

This clonotype has at least ten counts. The V gene is TRBV11-1, the J gene TRBJ2-1; 9 nucleotides line up with TRBD1. This CDR3 spans 13 amino acids. The V and J ends lost 5 bases and 7 bases, in that order; junction bases with no gene match: 3. From germline, CDR1 is SGHAT and CDR2 FQDESV (reference sequence). CDR3 bases: TGTGCCAGCAGCCGGGACAGGGAGAATGAGCAGTTCTTC. It specifies CASSRDRENEQFF.

This clonotype was seen a handful of times. A much bigger clone sits one base away, suggesting this may be a read error. The chain combines TRBV28 with TRBJ1-5; the match to TRBD1 covers 8 bases. The length of the CDR3 is 14 residues. Looked up from germline, CDR1 is MDHEN and CDR2 is SYDVKM. After removal of 5 bases from V and 5 bases from J, the junction contained 5 bases not matched to a gene. The chain's CDR3 is CASSHGQGYQPQHF. For the CDR3, the DNA is TGTGCCAGCAGTCACGGACAGGGCTATCAGCCCCAGCATTTT.

Remarks on this clonotype: A read error may explain this, as a much larger clone is one base away. The J gene is TRBJ1-1, the V gene TRBV20-1; unclear D gene. The germline V and J ends were trimmed by 5 bases and 3 bases, with 13 bases remaining between them. The CDR3 extends over 13 amino acids. Per the germline V gene, CDR1 is DFQATT and CDR2 is SNEGSKA (reference sequence). For the CDR3, the DNA is TGCAGTGCTGGAGTGACATCATACACTGAAGCTTTCTTT. Residues: CSAGVTSYTEAFF.

This clonotype was detected only a few times. The chain couples TRBV19 to TRBJ2-2; 9 bases are shared with TRBD2. V lost 5 bases to trimming and J lost 2 bases; unmatched junction nucleotides: 6. This CDR3 has 16 amino acids. Germline CDR1 and CDR2: LNHDA and SQIVND (reference sequence). CDR3 region: CASSFRLAVNTGELFF. CDR3 nucleotide sequence: TGTGCCAGTAGTTTCCGACTAGCGGTTAACACCGGGGAGCTGTTTTTT.

The table lists this clonotype with a few counts. The V call is TRBV12-3 or TRBV12-4, the J call TRBJ1-1; 8 bases map to TRBD1. The V and J ends lost 6 bases and 3 bases, in that order; junction bases with no gene match: 12. The CDR3 has 16 residues. The CDR3 DNA reads TGTGCCAGCAGAACCCCGACAGGGGAACCAGACACTGAAGCTTTCTTT. Translation gives CASRTPTGEPDTEAFF.

In its sample, this clonotype was seen a few times. V usage is TRBV24-1 and J usage is TRBJ2-3, with 9 bases fitting TRBD2. Germline V gene sequence: CDR1 KGHDR, CDR2 SFDVKD. The trim removed 5 bases at V and 4 bases at J, leaving 9 bases unmatched. This CDR3 region has 16 residues. CDR3 nucleotide sequence: TGTGCCACCAGTGGGCTCCTTAGCGGGAGATCAGATACGCAGTATTTT. Translated, it gives CATSGLLSGRSDTQYF.

This clonotype was seen a few times. The J gene is TRBJ2-7, the V gene TRBV2, with 7 positions matching TRBD1. Germline assignment: CDR1 SNHLY and CDR2 FYNNEI. Trimming cost V 7 bases and J 3 bases; bases outside gene matches: 9. The CDR3 runs to 14 residues. The CDR3 region is CASMERQGGYEQYF. CDR3 in DNA: TGTGCCAGCATGGAGAGACAGGGTGGCTACGAGCAGTACTTC.

V and J are TRBV2 and TRBJ2-7; 12 bases fit TRBD2. V was pared by 7 bases and J by 7 bases, with 14 bases of the junction left unmatched. This CDR3 contains 16 residues. The germline V gene encodes CDR1 SNHLY and CDR2 FYNNEI. The CDR3 region is CASIPAPTSGSREQYF. DNA of the CDR3: TGTGCCAGCATTCCAGCGCCGACTAGCGGGAGTCGGGAGCAGTACTTC.

This clonotype was seen at least ten times. J is TRBJ2-5 and V is TRBV12-3 or TRBV12-4, with 9 bases aligning to TRBD2. The CDR3 totals 17 residues. With 3 bases clipped from V and 0 bases from J, the junction kept 8 bases outside the gene matches. The CDR3 is CASSLGTLAGHQETQYF. DNA of the CDR3: TGTGCCAGCAGTTTGGGGACCCTAGCGGGGCACCAAGAGACCCAGTACTTC.

The chain links TRBV7-2 to TRBJ2-1; 10 nucleotides match TRBD2. The CDR3 is 17 residues long. V was pared by 1 base and J by 7 bases, with 10 bases of the junction left unmatched. Germline V gene data show CDR1 as SGHTA and CDR2 as FQGNSA. CDR3 coding DNA: TGTGCCAGCAGCTTAGATAGCGGGAGGTGGGGGTTGAATGAGCAGTTCTTC. Amino acids: CASSLDSGRWGLNEQFF.

This clonotype was observed at least ten times. This chain connects TRBV7-2 to TRBJ2-7; D is uncertain. The V end was cut by 5 bases, the J end by 4 bases, with 6 bases between. The CDR3 spans 11 residues. Germline V gene sequence: CDR1 SGHTA, CDR2 FQGNSA. CDR3 amino acids: CASSRNYEQYF. The DNA of the CDR3 is TGTGCCAGCAGCCGTAATTACGAGCAGTACTTC.

This rearrangement joins TRBV6-2 or TRBV6-3 to TRBJ2-5; D might be TRBD1 or TRBD2, each matching 5 bases. The CDR3 has 13 amino acids. Looked up from germline, CDR1 is MNHEY and CDR2 is SVGEGT. V lost 2 bases to trimming and J lost 12 bases, with 16 bases between them. The CDR3 DNA sequence: TGTGCCAGCAGTTACGCCCACCGGGACCAAGAGTACTTC. It encodes CASSYAHRDQEYF.

This clonotype was seen a few times. The rearrangement uses TRBV20-1 and TRBJ2-1, with 9 positions matching TRBD2. The CDR3 sequence is 11 residues long. From germline, CDR1 is DFQATT and CDR2 SNEGSKA (reference sequence). V lost 7 bases, J lost 7 bases, and 2 bases stayed unmatched. DNA for the CDR3: TGCAGTGTAGCGGGAGTGAATGAGCAGTTCTTC. Translation gives CSVAGVNEQFF.

The genes are TRBV6-2 or TRBV6-3 and TRBJ2-3; 12 nucleotides line up with TRBD2. CDR1 and CDR2 (germline): MNHEY, SVGEGT. The V gene end was trimmed by 2 bases and the J gene end by 6 bases; junction bases not matched to a gene: 6. This CDR3 contains 16 residues. The CDR3 DNA is TGTGCCAGCAGTTACGAACTAGCGGGAGGTGGTGATACGCAGTATTTT. This gives the protein CASSYELAGGGDTQYF.

In this sample, this clonotype turned up a few times. V usage is TRBV19 and J usage is TRBJ2-2; no clear D. The CDR3 covers 14 residues. V lost 1 base and J lost 3, with 6 bases in between. Germline CDR1 reads LNHDA; CDR2 reads SQIVND (reference sequence). The CDR3 coding sequence is TGTGCCAGTAGTATAGTTGGCGACACCGGGGAGCTGTTTTTT. Protein: CASSIVGDTGELFF.